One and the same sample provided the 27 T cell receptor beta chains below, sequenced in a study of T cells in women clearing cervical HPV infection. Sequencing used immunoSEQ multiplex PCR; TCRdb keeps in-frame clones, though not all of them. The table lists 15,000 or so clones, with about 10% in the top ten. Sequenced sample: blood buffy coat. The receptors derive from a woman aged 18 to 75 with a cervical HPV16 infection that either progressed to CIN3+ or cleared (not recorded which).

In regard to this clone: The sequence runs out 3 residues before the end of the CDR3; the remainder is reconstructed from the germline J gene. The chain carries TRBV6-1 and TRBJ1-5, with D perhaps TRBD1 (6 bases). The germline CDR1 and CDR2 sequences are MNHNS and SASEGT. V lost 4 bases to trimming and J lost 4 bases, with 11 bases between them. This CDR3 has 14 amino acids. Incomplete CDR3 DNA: TGTGCCAGCAGTGGAATGGGGGCAAATCAGCCC. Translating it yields CASSGMGANQP. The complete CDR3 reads CASSGMGANQPQHF.

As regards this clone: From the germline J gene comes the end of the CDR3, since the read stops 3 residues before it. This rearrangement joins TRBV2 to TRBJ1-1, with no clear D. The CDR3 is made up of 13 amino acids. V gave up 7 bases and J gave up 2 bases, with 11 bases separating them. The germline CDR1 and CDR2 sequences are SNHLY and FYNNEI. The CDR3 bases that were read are TGTGCCAGCATTCTAGACGGTAACACTGAA. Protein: CASILDGNTE. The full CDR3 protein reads CASILDGNTEAFF.

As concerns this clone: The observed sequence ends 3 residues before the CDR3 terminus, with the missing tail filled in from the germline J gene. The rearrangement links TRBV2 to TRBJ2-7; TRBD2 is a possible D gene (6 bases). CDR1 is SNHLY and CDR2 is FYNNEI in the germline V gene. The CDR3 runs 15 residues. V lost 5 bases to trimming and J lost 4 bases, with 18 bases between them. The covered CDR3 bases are TGTGCCAGCAGTCCGGTCCCCAGCGGGTTTTACGAG. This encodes CASSPVPSGFYE. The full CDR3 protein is CASSPVPSGFYEQYF.

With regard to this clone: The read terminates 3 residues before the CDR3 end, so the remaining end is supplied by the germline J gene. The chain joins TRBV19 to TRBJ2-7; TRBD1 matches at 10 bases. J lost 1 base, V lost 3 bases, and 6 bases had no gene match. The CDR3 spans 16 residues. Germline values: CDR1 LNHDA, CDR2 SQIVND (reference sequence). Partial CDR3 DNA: TGTGCCAGTAGTATCCGCCGGACAGGGGGTTCCTACGAG. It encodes CASSIRRTGGSYE. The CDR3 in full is CASSIRRTGGSYEQYF.

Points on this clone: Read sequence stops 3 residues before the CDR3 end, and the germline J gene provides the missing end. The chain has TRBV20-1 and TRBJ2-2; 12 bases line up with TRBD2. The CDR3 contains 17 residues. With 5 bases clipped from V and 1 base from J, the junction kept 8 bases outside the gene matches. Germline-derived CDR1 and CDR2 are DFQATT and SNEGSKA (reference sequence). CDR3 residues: CSALRLAGAMNTGELFF. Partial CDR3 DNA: TGCAGTGCTCTACGACTAGCGGGGGCGATGAACACCGGGGAG.

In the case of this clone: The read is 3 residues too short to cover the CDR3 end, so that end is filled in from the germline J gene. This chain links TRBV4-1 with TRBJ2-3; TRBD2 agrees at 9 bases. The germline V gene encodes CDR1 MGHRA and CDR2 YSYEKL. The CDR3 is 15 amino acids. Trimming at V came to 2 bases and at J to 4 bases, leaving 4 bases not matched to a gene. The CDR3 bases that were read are TGCGCCAGCAGCCAACATGGGACTAGCTCAGATACG. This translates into CASSQHGTSSDT. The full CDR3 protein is CASSQHGTSSDTQYF.

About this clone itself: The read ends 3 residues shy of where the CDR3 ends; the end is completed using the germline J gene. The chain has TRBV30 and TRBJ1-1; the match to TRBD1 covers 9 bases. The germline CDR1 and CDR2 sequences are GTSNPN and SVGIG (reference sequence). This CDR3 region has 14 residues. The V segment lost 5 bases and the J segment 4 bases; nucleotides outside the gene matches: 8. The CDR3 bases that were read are TGTGCCTGGGGACAGGGGATAGTAGGCACTGAA. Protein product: CAWGQGIVGTE. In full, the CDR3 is CAWGQGIVGTEAFF.

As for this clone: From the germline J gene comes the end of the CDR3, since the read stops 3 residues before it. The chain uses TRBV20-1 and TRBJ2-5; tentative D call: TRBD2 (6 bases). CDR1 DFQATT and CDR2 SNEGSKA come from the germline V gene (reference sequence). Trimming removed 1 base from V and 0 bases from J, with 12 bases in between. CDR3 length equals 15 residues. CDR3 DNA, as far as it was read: TGCAGTGCTAGAGGGGCGGGACTCCACCAAGAGACC. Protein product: CSARGAGLHQET. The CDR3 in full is CSARGAGLHQETQYF.

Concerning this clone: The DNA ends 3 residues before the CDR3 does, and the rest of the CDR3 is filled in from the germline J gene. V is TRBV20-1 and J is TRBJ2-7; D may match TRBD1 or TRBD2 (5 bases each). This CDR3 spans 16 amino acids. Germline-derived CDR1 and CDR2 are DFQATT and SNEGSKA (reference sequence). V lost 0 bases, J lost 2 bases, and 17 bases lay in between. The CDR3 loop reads CSARDFWAGSTYEQYF. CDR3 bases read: TGCAGTGCTAGAGATTTTTGGGCAGGGAGTACCTACGAG.

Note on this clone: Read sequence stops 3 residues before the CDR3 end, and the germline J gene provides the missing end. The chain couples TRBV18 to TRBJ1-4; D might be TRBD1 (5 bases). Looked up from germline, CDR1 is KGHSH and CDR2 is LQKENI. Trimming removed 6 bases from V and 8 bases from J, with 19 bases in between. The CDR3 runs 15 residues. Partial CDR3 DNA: TGTGCCAGCTCGCAGGTGGGGGGTGGTGGGGAAAAA. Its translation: CASSQVGGGGEK. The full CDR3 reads CASSQVGGGGEKLFF.

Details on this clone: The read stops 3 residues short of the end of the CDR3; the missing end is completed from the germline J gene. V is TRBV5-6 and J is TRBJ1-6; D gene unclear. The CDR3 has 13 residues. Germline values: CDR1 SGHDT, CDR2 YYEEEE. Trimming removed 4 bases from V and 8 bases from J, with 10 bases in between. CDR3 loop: CASSSVSDSPLHF. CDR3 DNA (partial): TGTGCCAGCAGCAGCGTCTCTGATTCACCC.

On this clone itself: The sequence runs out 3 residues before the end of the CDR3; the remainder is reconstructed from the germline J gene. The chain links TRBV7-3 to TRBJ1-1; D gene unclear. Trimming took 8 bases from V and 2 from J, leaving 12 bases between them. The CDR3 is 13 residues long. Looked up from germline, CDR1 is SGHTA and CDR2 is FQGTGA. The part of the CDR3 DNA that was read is TGTGCCAGCGGCAGCGATTCTAACACTGAA. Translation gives CASGSDSNTE. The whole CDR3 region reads CASGSDSNTEAFF.

The sequenced CDR3 bases are TGTGCCAGTGGGGCTAGCGGGAGCACAGATACG. It codes for CASGASGSTDT. Given in full, the CDR3 is CASGASGSTDTQYF. This sequence joins TRBV19 and TRBJ2-3; 8 nucleotides align to TRBD2. Coverage ceases 3 residues before the CDR3 finishes, and the germline J gene fills in the end. The trim removed 8 bases at V and 0 bases at J, leaving 4 bases unmatched. Germline V lookup: CDR1 LNHDA, CDR2 SQIVND (reference sequence). This CDR3 spans 14 amino acids.

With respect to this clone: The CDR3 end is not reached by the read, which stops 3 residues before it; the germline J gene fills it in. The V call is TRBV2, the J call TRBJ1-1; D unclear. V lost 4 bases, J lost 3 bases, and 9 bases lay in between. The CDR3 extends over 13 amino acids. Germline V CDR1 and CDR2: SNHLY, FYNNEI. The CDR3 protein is CASSAYGDTEAFF. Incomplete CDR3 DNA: TGTGCCAGCAGTGCCTACGGGGACACTGAA.

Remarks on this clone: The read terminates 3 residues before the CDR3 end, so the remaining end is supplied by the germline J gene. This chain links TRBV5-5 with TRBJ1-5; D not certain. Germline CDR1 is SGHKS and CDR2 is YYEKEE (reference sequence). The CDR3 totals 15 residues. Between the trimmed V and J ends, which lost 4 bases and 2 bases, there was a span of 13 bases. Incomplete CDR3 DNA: TGTGCCAGCAGCCGCGCAGGCTTGGGCAATCAGCCC. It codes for CASSRAGLGNQP. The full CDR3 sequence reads CASSRAGLGNQPQHF. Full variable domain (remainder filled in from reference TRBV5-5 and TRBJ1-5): DAGVTQSPTHLIKTRGQQVTLRCSPISGHKSVSWYQQVLGQGPQFIFQYYEKEERGRGNFPDRFSARQFPNYSSELNVNALLLGDSALYLCASSRAGLGNQPQHFGDGTRLSIL.

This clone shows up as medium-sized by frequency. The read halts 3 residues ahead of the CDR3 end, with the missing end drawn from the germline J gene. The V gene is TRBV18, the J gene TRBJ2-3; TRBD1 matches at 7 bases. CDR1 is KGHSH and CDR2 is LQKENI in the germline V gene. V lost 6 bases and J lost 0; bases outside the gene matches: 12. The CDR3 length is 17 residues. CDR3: CASSPPNRGVSTDTQYF. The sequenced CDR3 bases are TGTGCCAGCTCTCCGCCGAACAGGGGCGTCAGCACAGATACG.

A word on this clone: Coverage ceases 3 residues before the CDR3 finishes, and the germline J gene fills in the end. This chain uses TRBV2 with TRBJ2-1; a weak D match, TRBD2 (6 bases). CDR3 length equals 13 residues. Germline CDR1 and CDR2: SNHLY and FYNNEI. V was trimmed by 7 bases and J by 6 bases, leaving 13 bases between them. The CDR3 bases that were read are TGTGCCAGCATCGGGACTCTCCTCAATGAG. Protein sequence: CASIGTLLNE. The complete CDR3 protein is CASIGTLLNEQFF.

CDR3 in amino acids: CASSFALGHGNTIYF. The CDR3 bases that were read are TGTGCCAGCAGCTTCGCCCTGGGACATGGAAACACC. The rearrangement uses TRBV7-9 and TRBJ1-3; D is possibly TRBD1 (6 bases). The CDR3 goes on 3 residues after the read ends, and that part is filled in from the germline J gene. The V gene lost 3 bases and the J gene lost 3 bases, with 12 bases spanning the gap. There are 15 residues in the CDR3. Germline assignment: CDR1 SEHNR and CDR2 FQNEAQ (reference sequence). Combining the CDR3 with reference TRBV7-9 and TRBJ1-3 gives the whole variable domain DTGVSQNPRHKITKRGQNVTFRCDPISEHNRLYWYRQTLGQGPEFLTYFQNEAQLEKSRLLSDRFSAERPKGSFSTLEIQRTEQGDSAMYLCASSFALGHGNTIYFGEGSWLTVV.

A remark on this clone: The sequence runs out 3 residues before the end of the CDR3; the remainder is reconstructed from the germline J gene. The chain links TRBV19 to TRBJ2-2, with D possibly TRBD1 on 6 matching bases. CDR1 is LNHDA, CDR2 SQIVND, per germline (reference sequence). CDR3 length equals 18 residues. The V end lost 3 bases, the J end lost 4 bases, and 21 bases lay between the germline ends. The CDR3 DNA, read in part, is TGTGCCAGTAGTATGGGGCAGGGGACCCAAGGAGGCACCGGGGAG. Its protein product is CASSMGQGTQGGTGE. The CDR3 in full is CASSMGQGTQGGTGELFF.

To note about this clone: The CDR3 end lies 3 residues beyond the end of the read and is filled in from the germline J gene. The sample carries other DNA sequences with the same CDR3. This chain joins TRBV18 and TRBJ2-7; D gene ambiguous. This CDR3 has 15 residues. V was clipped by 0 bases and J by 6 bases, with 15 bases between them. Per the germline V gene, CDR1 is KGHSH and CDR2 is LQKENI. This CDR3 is CASSPPAGPLLEQYF. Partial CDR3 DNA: TGTGCCAGCTCACCACCCGCTGGGCCGCTACTCGAG.

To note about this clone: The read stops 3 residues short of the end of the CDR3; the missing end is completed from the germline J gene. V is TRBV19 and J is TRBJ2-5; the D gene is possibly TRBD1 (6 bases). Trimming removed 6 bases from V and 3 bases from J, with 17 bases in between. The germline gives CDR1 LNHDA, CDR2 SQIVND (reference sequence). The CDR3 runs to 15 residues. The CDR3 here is CASSSKGHQEETQYF. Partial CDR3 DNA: TGTGCCAGTAGCAGTAAGGGACACCAAGAAGAGACC.

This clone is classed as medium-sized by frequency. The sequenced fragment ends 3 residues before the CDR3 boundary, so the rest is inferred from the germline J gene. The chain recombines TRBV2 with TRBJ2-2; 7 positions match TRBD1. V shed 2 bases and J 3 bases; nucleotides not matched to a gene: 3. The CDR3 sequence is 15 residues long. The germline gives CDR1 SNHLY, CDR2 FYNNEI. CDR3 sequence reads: CASSEIQGDTGELFF. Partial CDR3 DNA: TGTGCCAGCAGTGAAATTCAGGGGGACACCGGGGAG.

The chain's CDR3 is CAISGTKGQYTEAFF. The DNA read from the CDR3 is TGTGCCATCAGTGGCACTAAGGGACAGTACACTGAA. This chain uses TRBV10-3 with TRBJ1-1, with 7 bases identical to TRBD1. The read finishes 3 residues shy of the CDR3 end, and the germline J gene is used to complete it. With 4 bases clipped from V and 3 bases from J, the junction kept 8 bases outside the gene matches. From germline, CDR1 is ENHRY and CDR2 SYGVKD. CDR3 length: 15 residues.

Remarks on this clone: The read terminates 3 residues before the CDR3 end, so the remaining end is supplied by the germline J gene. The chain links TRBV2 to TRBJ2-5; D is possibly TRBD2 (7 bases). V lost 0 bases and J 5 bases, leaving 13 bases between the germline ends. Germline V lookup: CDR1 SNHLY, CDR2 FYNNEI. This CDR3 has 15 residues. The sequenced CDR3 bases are TGTGCCAGCAGTGAAGCTGGCAGGGGAGGGGAGACC. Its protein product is CASSEAGRGGET. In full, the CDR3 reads CASSEAGRGGETQYF.

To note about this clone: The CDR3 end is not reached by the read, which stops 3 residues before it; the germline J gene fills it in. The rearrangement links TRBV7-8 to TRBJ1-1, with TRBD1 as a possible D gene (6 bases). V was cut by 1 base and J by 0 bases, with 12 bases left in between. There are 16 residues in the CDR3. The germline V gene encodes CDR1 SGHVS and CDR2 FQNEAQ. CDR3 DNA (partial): TGTGCCAGCAGCTTAGTCGCGGGGGCAATGAACACTGAA. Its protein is CASSLVAGAMNTE. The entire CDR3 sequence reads CASSLVAGAMNTEAFF.

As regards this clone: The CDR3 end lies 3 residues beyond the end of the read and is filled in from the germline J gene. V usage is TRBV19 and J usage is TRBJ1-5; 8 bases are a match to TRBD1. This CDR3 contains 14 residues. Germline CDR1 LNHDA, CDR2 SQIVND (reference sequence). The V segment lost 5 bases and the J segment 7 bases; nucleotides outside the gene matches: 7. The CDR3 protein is CASSGQGLRQPQHF. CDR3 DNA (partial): TGTGCCAGTAGTGGACAGGGATTAAGGCAGCCC.

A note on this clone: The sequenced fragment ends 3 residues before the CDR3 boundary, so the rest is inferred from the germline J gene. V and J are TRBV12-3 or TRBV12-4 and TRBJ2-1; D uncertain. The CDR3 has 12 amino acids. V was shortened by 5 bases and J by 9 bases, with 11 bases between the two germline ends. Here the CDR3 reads CASSPHGREQFF. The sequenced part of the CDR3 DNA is TGTGCCAGCAGTCCCCACGGTCGTGAG.